The source of this TCR beta chain is a study of OX40 agonist ivuxolimab in advanced cancers. Regarding the study in general: Ivuxolimab was an agonistic, fully human IgG2 monoclonal antibody directed against OX40 (CD134), a costimulatory receptor. Intravenous ivuxolimab was administered to patients every 2 weeks at six dose levels: 0.01, 0.1, 0.3, 1.5, 3 and 10 mg/kg. The monotherapy dose-escalation portion (N ≈ 55 patients) of the phase I ivuxolimab trial is reported in the paper. Partial responses were achieved by three dose-escalation patients, of whom one had hepatocellular carcinoma and two had cutaneous melanoma. In the dose-escalation cohort, 65% to 85% of patients were male, and the mean age was 60 years with a range of about 20 to 80. Peripheral TCRbeta sequencing was intended to test whether TCR sequence diversity was altered and clonal T-cell expansion was caused by ivuxolimab. Patients were allowed to have had prior anti-PD-1, anti-PD-L1 or anti-CTLA-4 therapy, and around two fifths of the dose-escalation patients had been treated with checkpoint inhibitors. Of the roughly 54 dose-escalation patients, hepatocellular carcinoma was present in roughly 19, melanoma in around 15, renal cell carcinoma in 9 and head and neck cancer in 9.

Reading from cysteine to phenylalanine, the CDR3 counts 16 amino acids. Only the CDR3 DNA stays, 48 bases, in frame from base 1. Based on the germline V gene, the CDR1 and CDR2 sequences are MDHEN and SYDVKM. V is reduced by 3 bases and J by 0 bases, leaving a spacing of 12 bases between them. This clone showed up just once. Its cognate antigen has yet to be identified. No base-level quality is on record; no much larger clone is a single base apart. The research as a whole found: After ivuxolimab, more expanded clones were found on average in CD8+ T cells than in CD4+ T cells. Low levels of normalized T-cell clonal expansion were also seen in some patients who did not respond. Partial responders in the 0.1-3.0 mg/kg groups had among the lowest normalized peripheral clonal expansion, especially among CD8+ T cells. Clonal expansion of both CD4+ and CD8+ blood T cells was observed from baseline to week 6 at doses 0.1 to 3.0 mg/kg. The antigen specificity of the peripheral T cells that underwent clonal expansion was not determined.

For sequencing of the TCRbeta CDR3 region, genomic DNA was extracted from the sorted cells. TCRbeta CDR3 regions were sequenced using the immunoSEQ Assay. The table was pulled from immuneACCESS by TCRdb, which kept in-frame rearrangements only. Such tables lose some clones; where checked, under half of the loss comes from unresolved V genes, and the rest has no known cause. This sample comprises over 100,000 clones, roughly nine tenths of them detected only once. The leading ten clones occupy roughly 0.59% of the sample. Patients with autoimmune disease history or receiving systemic immunosuppression were excluded from the trial. Peripheral blood for TCR sequencing was collected from all dose cohorts at baseline, on cycle 4 day 1, and on cycle 7 day 1. Samples came from an open-label, multicenter, first-in-human phase I dose-escalation trial of ivuxolimab. Adults with locally advanced or metastatic head and neck squamous cell, hepatocellular, melanoma or renal cell carcinoma were enrolled in the trial. Before TCR sequencing, CD4+ and CD8+ T cells were separately sorted from peripheral blood.

The rearranged chain carries TRBV28 and TRBJ1-3; no D gene can be assigned with confidence. The origin of this receptor is an adult with an advanced solid tumor such as melanoma, head and neck, liver or kidney cancer. The sequencing here drew on CD4+ or CD8+ T cells sorted from blood, taken in a trial of the OX40 agonist ivuxolimab. The nucleotides read TGTGCCAGCAGTTTGGTTGTTCCCTCCTCTGGAAACACCATATATTTT. Protein translation: CASSLVVPSSGNTIYF.